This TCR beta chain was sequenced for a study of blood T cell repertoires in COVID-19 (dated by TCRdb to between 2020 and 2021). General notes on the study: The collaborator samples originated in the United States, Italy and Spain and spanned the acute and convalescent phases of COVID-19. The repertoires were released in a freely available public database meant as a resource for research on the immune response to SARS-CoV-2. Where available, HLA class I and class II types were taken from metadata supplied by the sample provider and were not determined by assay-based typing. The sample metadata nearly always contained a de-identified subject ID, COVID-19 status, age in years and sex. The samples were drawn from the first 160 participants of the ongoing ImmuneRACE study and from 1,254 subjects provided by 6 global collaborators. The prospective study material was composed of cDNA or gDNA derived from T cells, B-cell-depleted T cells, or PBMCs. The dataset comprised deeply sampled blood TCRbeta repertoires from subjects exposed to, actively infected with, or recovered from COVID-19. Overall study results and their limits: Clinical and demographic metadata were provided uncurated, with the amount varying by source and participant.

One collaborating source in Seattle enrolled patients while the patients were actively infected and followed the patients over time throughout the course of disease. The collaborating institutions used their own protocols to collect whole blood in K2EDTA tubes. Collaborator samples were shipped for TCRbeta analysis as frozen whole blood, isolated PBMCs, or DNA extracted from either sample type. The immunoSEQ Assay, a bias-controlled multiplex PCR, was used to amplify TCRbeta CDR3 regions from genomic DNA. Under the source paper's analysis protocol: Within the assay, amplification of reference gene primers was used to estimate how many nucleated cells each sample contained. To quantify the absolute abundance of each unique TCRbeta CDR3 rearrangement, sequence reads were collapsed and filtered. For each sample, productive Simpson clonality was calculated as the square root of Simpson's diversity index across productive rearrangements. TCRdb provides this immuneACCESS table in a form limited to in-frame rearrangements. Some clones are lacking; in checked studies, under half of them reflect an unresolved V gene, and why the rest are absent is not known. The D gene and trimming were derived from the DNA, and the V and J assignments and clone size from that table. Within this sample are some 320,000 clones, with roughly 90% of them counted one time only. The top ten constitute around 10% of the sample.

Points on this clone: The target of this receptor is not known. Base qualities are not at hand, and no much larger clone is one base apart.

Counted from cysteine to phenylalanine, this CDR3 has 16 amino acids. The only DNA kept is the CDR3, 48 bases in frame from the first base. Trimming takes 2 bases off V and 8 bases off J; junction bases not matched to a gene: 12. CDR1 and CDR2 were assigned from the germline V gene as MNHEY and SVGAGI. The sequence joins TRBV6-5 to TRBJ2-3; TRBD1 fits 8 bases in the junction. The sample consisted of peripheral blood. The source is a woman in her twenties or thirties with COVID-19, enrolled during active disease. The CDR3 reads CASSYATGGKRSTQYF. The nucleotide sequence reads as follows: TGTGCCAGCAGTTACGCCACAGGGGGGAAGCGATCTACGCAGTATTTT.